Presented here are 10 T cell receptor beta chains from one specimen sequenced in a study of a mutant IDH1 vaccine in newly diagnosed glioma. Time point reported: baseline, week 1 (first vaccination visit). Treatment reported: pre-vaccination baseline after standard-of-care therapy. Assay: immunoSEQ multiplex PCR; the TCRdb copy retains only in-frame clones and omits some. This sample has around 89,000 clones, with 83% found just once. Sequencing used PBMCs, obtained from a glioma patient treated with radiotherapy, temozolomide or both. These receptors originate from a woman aged 50 to 65 with glioma.

This chain links TRBV6-6 with TRBJ1-6; a possible D gene is TRBD1 (6 bases). The CDR3 spans 14 residues. In germline, CDR1 is MNHNY, CDR2 SVGAGI (reference sequence). Between the trimmed V and J ends, which lost 5 bases and 6 bases, there was a span of 11 bases. The CDR3 DNA reads TGTGCCAGCAGTCCACGACAGGCTAATTCACCCCTCCACTTT. This gives the protein CASSPRQANSPLHF.

This chain links TRBV6-1 with TRBJ1-1; 7 nucleotides match TRBD1. Germline CDR1 MNHNS, CDR2 SASEGT. The CDR3 length is 14 residues. V shed 10 bases, J shed 6 bases, and the junction held 14 bases outside the gene matches. The chain's CDR3 is CATFEQGLGAEAFF. DNA of the CDR3: TGTGCCACCTTCGAACAGGGGCTAGGGGCTGAAGCTTTCTTT.

This chain connects TRBV4-1 to TRBJ1-1; no reliable D call. Germline CDR1 and CDR2: MGHRA and YSYEKL. V was clipped by 0 bases and J by 7 bases, with 15 bases between them. The CDR3 sequence is 15 residues long. This CDR3 reads CASSQDRNTPIEAFF. CDR3 DNA: TGCGCCAGCAGCCAAGACAGGAATACCCCGATTGAAGCTTTCTTT.

The V gene is TRBV12-5, the J gene TRBJ2-7; D is ambiguous. The V and J ends lost 6 bases and 1 base respectively, with 10 bases between them. The germline CDR1 and CDR2 sequences are LGHNT and FRNRAP. This CDR3 region has 13 residues. CDR3 DNA: TGTGCTAGTGGCCCGGACGCTTCCTACGAGCAGTACTTC. This codes for CASGPDASYEQYF.

This clone was found a few times. The V and J genes are TRBV11-3 and TRBJ1-1; 7 positions match TRBD1. Unmatched junction bases numbered 9, after V lost 8 bases and J lost 0 bases. The CDR3 extends over 15 amino acids. Per germline, CDR1 SGHNT and CDR2 YENEEA. CDR3 sequence: CASAKSGTVNTEAFF. Here the CDR3 DNA reads TGTGCCAGCGCAAAGTCCGGGACAGTGAACACTGAAGCTTTCTTT. The full variable domain, in which reference TRBV11-3 and TRBJ1-1 provide the parts outside the CDR3, is EAGVVQSPRYKIIEKKQPVAFWCNPISGHNTLYWYLQNLGQGPELLIRYENEEAVDDSQLPKDRFSAERLKGVDSTLKIQPAELGDSAVYLCASAKSGTVNTEAFFGQGTRLTVV.

The gene calls are TRBV19 and TRBJ2-5; the D is unclear. CDR1 and CDR2 (germline): LNHDA, SQIVND (reference sequence). The CDR3 length is 14 residues. Trimming removed 4 bases at V and 5 bases at J, with 14 bases between. The CDR3 DNA sequence: TGTGCCAGTAGTACGACCAAACGGTCCGAGACCCAGTACTTC. Translated, it gives CASSTTKRSETQYF.

The chain combines TRBV15 with TRBJ1-3; a possible D gene is TRBD1 (5 bases). CDR3 length: 15 amino acids. The ends were cut back, 5 bases at V and 4 bases at J, with 15 bases in the middle. Germline V gives CDR1 LNHNV, CDR2 YYDKDF (reference sequence). The CDR3 sequence is CATSLDSGSGNTIYF. The CDR3 DNA follows: TGTGCCACCAGCCTAGATTCAGGGAGCGGAAACACCATATATTTT.

The chain links TRBV18 to TRBJ2-7, with TRBD1 matching over 10 bases. Germline V gene lookup returns CDR1 KGHSH and CDR2 LQKENI. The CDR3 sequence is 16 residues long. V shed 3 bases, J shed 4 bases, and the junction held 9 bases outside the gene matches. CDR3 protein: CASSPTLTGGGYEQYF. The CDR3, as DNA: TGTGCCAGCTCACCCACCTTGACAGGGGGCGGGTACGAGCAGTACTTC.

The V and J genes are TRBV18 and TRBJ1-1; no reliable D call. Per germline, CDR1 KGHSH and CDR2 LQKENI. Trimming removed 4 bases at V and 0 bases at J, with 9 bases between. The CDR3 totals 14 residues. The CDR3 loop is CASSQSGMNTEAFF. CDR3 coding DNA: TGTGCCAGCTCACAGTCAGGAATGAACACTGAAGCTTTCTTT. Drawing the rest from reference TRBV18 and TRBJ1-1, the complete variable domain is NAGVMQNPRHLVRRRGQEARLRCSPMKGHSHVYWYRQLPEEGLKFMVYLQKENIIDESGMPKERFSAEFPKEGPSILRIQQVVRGDSAAYFCASSQSGMNTEAFFGQGTRLTVV.

This clone has a single count. The rearrangement joins TRBV7-9 to TRBJ1-3; 9 nucleotides match TRBD1. J lost 5 bases, V lost 5 bases, and 10 bases had no gene match. This CDR3 is built from 16 residues. Germline-derived CDR1 and CDR2 are SEHNR and FQNEAQ (reference sequence). CDR3 loop: CASSILGQGNRNTIYF. The CDR3 DNA reads as TGTGCCAGCAGCATCCTGGGACAGGGCAATAGAAACACCATATATTTT.